This T cell receptor (beta chain) was profiled in a study of early T cells in non-severe SARS-CoV-2 infection. Across the study: Chains from this unsorted whole-blood bulk RNA could not be paired. Study-wide findings and caveats: VDJdb matching, biased toward anti-spike CD8 responses, missed private and CD4 specificities.

This clonotype was counted between two and nine times. Its matching antigen is unknown. Germline V gene sequence: CDR1 SGHTA, CDR2 FQGTGA. J lost 3 bases, V lost 5 bases, and 3 bases had no gene match. The CDR3 contains 14 residues. Each cDNA molecule carried a unique molecular identifier. TCRdb passed the 5' RACE reads through MiXCR, listing each CDR3 protein once. This repertoire shows some 62,000 distinct CDR3 sequences, almost 9.5% found once; its top ten account for approximately 1.1%. This TCR came from an adult who was a healthcare worker with PCR-confirmed SARS-CoV-2 infection or an uninfected control (not recorded which). Sequenced: whole blood. This rearrangement joins TRBV7-3 to TRBJ2-3; TRBD2 matches 9 bases. The CDR3 sequence is CASSLGLATDTQYF. The CDR3 nucleotides read TGTGCCAGCAGCCTCGGACTAGCGACAGATACGCAGTATTTT.